This paragraph reports one T cell receptor beta chain. The antigen is undetermined. The treatment here: approximately 18 received Ad26.COV2.S at low or high dose, single or two shots; a few received placebo; per-sample allocation not given. Samples analyzed were those drawn on day 63 after the first vaccine or placebo injection. As its vector, the vaccine had Ad26, which expressed Wuhan-strain SARS-CoV-2 spike. Germline CDR1 reads LGHDT; CDR2 reads YNNKEL (reference sequence). The CDR3 is 16 residues long. With 0 bases removed from V and 2 bases from J, the gap between germline ends came to 13 bases. The data were taken from a study of Ad26.COV2.S vaccination and SARS-CoV-2 variants. The overall study: Donor joined the COV1001 Ad26.COV2.S trial arm. Recipients of Ad26.COV2.S got it intramuscularly, once or twice 56 days apart. Findings and caveats of the study: It is possible that the TCR breadth and depth analyses underestimated the total T cell responses.

Only in-frame clones appear in the TCRdb table, and some are missing; sequencing was by immunoSEQ multiplex PCR. The repertoire includes 350,000 to 400,000 clones, 70% to 90% of them detected once, and under 3.5% sits in the top ten. This receptor was taken from a person between 18 and 59 years old who received the Ad26.COV2.S COVID-19 vaccine or a placebo. This material consisted of peripheral blood, taken in a trial of Ad26.COV2.S vaccine versus placebo. The chain is built from TRBV3-1 (or the pseudogene TRBV3-2) and TRBJ2-5; possible D gene TRBD2, 6 bases. The CDR3 here is CASSQEFIRGQETQYF. Written as DNA, the CDR3 is TGTGCCAGCAGCCAAGAGTTTATCCGGGGGCAAGAGACCCAGTACTTC.